The rows below give T cell receptor beta chains drawn from one sample of a study of cytomegalovirus exposure and HLA in healthy donors. Sequencing used immunoSEQ multiplex PCR; TCRdb keeps in-frame clones, though not all of them. Among roughly 260,000 clones listed, roughly 89% were seen once. Sequencing used PBMCs. The receptors originated from a woman between 18 and 29 years old in good health and CMV-seronegative. The CDR3 runs from the conserved cysteine through the conserved F or W. D genes are given only for firm matches. A clone size is listed for some rows: how often the clone was seen (once, few, many), or a class if it is expanded.

d_gene	j_gene	v_gene	abundance	CDR3nt	CDR3aa
TRBD2	TRBJ2-5	TRBV5-5	NA	TGTGCCAGCAGCTTGGTCCCCAGCGGGGGGGGAGAGACCCAGTACTTC	CASSLVPSGGGETQYF
TRBD1	TRBJ1-5	TRBV6-6	NA	TGTGCCAGCAGTACCACAGGGGTTAATCAGCCCCAGCATTTT	CASSTTGVNQPQHF
NA	TRBJ1-5	TRBV5-4	once	TGTGCCAGCAGCAAGGGGGGGGGTAATAGCAATCAGCCCCAGCATTTT	CASSKGGGNSNQPQHF
TRBD2	TRBJ2-2	TRBV4-1	NA	TGCGCCAGCAGCCAGGGGGGACTACCGAACACCGGGGAGCTGTTTTTT	CASSQGGLPNTGELFF
TRBD2	TRBJ2-5	TRBV20-1	few	TGCAGTGCCTCGCGGGAGGAGACCCAGTACTTC	CSASREETQYF
TRBD1	TRBJ2-3	TRBV6-1	NA	TGTGCCAGCAGTGAAGGACAGGGGGACACAGATACGCAGTATTTT	CASSEGQGDTDTQYF
TRBD1	TRBJ1-6	TRBV5-1	few	TGCGCCAGCAGCACGGGACAGGGAGATAATTCACCCCTCCACTTT	CASSTGQGDNSPLHF
NA	TRBJ2-1	TRBV6-4	NA	TGTGCCAGCAGTGACGAGGGGGGGACCTACAATGAGCAGTTCTTC	CASSDEGGTYNEQFF
NA	TRBJ2-1	TRBV11-2	NA	TGTGCCAGCAGCTTACAGGGTCTATACAATGAGCAGTTCTTC	CASSLQGLYNEQFF
NA	TRBJ1-2	TRBV7-9	NA	TGTGCCAGCAGCCCGGGACATGGGACAAGGGCTACCACCTTC	CASSPGHGTRATTF
NA	TRBJ2-7	TRBV9	once	TGTGCCAGCAGCGTGACCGGGACACCAGCCTACGAGCAGTACTTC	CASSVTGTPAYEQYF
NA	TRBJ1-5	TRBV28	NA	TGTGCCAGCAGTACCAGTTGGGGACTTAGCAATCAGCCCCAGCATTTT	CASSTSWGLSNQPQHF
TRBD2	TRBJ2-1	TRBV11-2	once	TGTGCCAGCAGCTTAGATCTTAGGCGGGGGGGCAATGAGCAGTTCTTC	CASSLDLRRGGNEQFF
TRBD2	TRBJ2-1	TRBV27	NA	TGTGCCAGCAGTTTAATGTTAGCGGGGGGTCCCTACAATGAGCAGTTCTTC	CASSLMLAGGPYNEQFF
TRBD1	TRBJ1-2	TRBV6-5	NA	TGTGCCAGCAGTTCTAGGGGGCACAGCTATGGCTACACCTTC	CASSSRGHSYGYTF
NA	TRBJ1-1	TRBV7-2	NA	TGTGCCAGCAGCTTAACCGTCGTCGGGGGGCCGATGAACACTGAAGCTTTCTTT	CASSLTVVGGPMNTEAFF
TRBD2	TRBJ2-3	TRBV5-1	NA	TGCGCCACCAAAACGGGGGGGCAGGGTACAGATACGCAGTATTTT	CATKTGGQGTDTQYF